The TCR beta chain described here comes from a study of shared clonotypes between healthy human individuals. Study-wide results and limits: Generation probability values for non-shared clonotypes were lower than those for clonotypes shared by all four donors.

For this clone: Its antigen is currently unknown.

Genomic DNA belonging to each subset was distributed in equal measure over several immunoSEQ plates. TCRdb's table, derived via immunoSEQ multiplex PCR, lists solely in-frame clones and lacks some. The sample holds over 1.5 million clones, 95% to 99% seen once. Germline assignment: CDR1 SGHDN and CDR2 FVKESK. The V and J ends lost 4 bases and 2 bases respectively, with 27 bases between them. The CDR3 sequence is 19 residues long. The material sequenced was naive CD4+ T cells sorted from blood. Subset given: CD45RA+ positively selected. The V gene is TRBV14, the J gene TRBJ2-7; D unresolved. This TCR derives from a man aged 25 to 40 in good health. CDR3 sequence (DNA): TGTGCCAGCAGCCCGTTATCTTTCGGCTCAGGCGGCAGCCCCTACGAGCAGTACTTC. This sequence encodes CASSPLSFGSGGSPYEQYF.